This T cell receptor beta chain is from a study of blood T cell repertoires in COVID-19. The V end was cut by 6 bases, the J end by 2 bases, with 10 bases between. The length of the CDR3 is 13 residues. Measured with immunoSEQ multiplex PCR; TCRdb has only the in-frame clones, and not every one. This sample has just under 50,000 clones, with around 88% found just once. The sample consisted of peripheral blood. This sequence was found in a human donor in a cohort sampled during active COVID-19. V gene TRBV12-3 or TRBV12-4 combines with J gene TRBJ1-1; no definite D call. The CDR3 loop is CASSLWRNTEAFF. CDR3 coding DNA: TGTGCCAGCAGCCTCTGGAGAAACACTGAAGCTTTCTTT.